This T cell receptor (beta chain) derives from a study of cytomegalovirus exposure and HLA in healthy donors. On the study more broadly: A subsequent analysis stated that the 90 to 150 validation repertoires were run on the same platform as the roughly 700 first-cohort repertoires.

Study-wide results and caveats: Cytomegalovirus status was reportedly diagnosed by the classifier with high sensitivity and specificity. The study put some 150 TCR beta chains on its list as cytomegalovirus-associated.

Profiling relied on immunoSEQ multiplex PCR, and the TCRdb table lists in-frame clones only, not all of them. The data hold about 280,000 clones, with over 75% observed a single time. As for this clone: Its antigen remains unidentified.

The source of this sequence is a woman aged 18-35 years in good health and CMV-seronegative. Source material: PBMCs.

The CDR3 loop is CASSPNPTGGSGNTIYF. The CDR3 nucleotides read TGCGCCAGCAGCCCGAACCCGACAGGCGGCTCTGGAAACACCATATATTTT. The chain has TRBV4-1 and TRBJ1-3; a possible D gene is TRBD1 (6 bases). The germline V gene has CDR1 MGHRA and CDR2 YSYEKL. V lost 4 bases and J lost 0, with 16 bases in between. The CDR3 sequence is 17 residues long.